This TCR beta chain was profiled in a study of identical twins. Study-level points and caveats: Beta clonotypes that were abundant in cord blood contained fewer insertions, a pattern absent from memory repertoires.

Template switching added a universal primer binding site, and final cDNA carried unique molecular identifiers. TCRdb used MiXCR to reprocess the 5' RACE reads, holding one entry per CDR3 protein. The sample lists about 200,000 distinct CDR3 sequences, 9.4% seen once, with about 5.2% in the top ten. This clonotype has a count of ten or more. Its target is unknown. No donor was unhealthy or non-Caucasian. The germline gives CDR1 MNHEY, CDR2 SMNVEV (reference sequence). V lost 5 bases to trimming and J lost 10 bases, with 17 bases between them. The CDR3 has 13 amino acids. The clonotype comes from a young woman in good health. The rearrangement joins TRBV27 to TRBJ1-1; no reliable D call. The material sequenced was memory (CD45RO+) T cells sorted from blood. The chain's CDR3 is CASSPNPTVSAFF. In nucleotides, the CDR3 is TGTGCCAGCAGTCCAAACCCTACAGTTTCAGCTTTCTTT.